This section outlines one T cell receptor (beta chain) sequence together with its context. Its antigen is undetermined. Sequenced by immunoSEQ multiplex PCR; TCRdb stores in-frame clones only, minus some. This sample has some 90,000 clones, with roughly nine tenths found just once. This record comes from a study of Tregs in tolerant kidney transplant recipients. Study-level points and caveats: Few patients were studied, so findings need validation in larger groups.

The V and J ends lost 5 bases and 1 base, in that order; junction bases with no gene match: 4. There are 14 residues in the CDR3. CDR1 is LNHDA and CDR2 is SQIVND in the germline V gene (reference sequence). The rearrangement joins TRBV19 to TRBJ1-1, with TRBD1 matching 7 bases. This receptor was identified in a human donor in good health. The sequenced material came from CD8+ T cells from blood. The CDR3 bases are TGTGCCAGTAGTGTACAGGGGACGAACACTGAAGCTTTCTTT. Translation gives CASSVQGTNTEAFF.